This is a list of T cell receptor beta chains from one sample in a study of breast tumors, draining lymph nodes, adjacent tissues. TCRdb passed the multiplex PCR reads through MiXCR, listing each CDR3 protein once. Of approximately 180,000 distinct CDR3 sequences in the sample, around 35% are singletons; the top ten hold about 4.1%. The sequenced material came from axillary lymph node tissue. The receptors come from a female donor with breast cancer. Some clones in this sample may be carry-over from other donors' samples. Each CDR3 is given with its conserved first and last residue. A D gene is named only where the DNA matches it firmly. Rows may omit the clone size; those that give it use once, few, many or a size class.

d_call	v_call	clone_size	j_call	cdr3_aa	cdr3_nt
-	TRBV7-3	-	TRBJ1-1	CASSPLSGNTEAFF	TGTGCCAGCAGCCCCCTTTCGGGAAACACTGAAGCTTTCTTT
-	TRBV5-6	-	TRBJ2-7	CASSLAPAPYEQYF	TGTGCCAGCAGCTTGGCTCCGGCACCCTACGAGCAGTACTTC
-	TRBV7-3	-	TRBJ2-2	CASSLVRTGGTGELFF	TGTGCCAGCAGCTTAGTCAGGACCGGGGGCACCGGGGAGCTGTTTTTT
TRBD1	TRBV18	-	TRBJ2-5	CASSTRDRKTQETQYF	TGTGCCAGCTCAACCAGGGACAGGAAAACGCAAGAGACCCAGTACTTC
-	TRBV5-1	-	TRBJ1-1	CASSLVGLWSTEAFF	TGCGCCAGCAGCTTGGTTGGCCTATGGAGCACTGAAGCTTTCTTT
-	TRBV20-1	few	TRBJ2-6	CSARVPGLCSGANVLTF	TGCAGTGCTAGAGTCCCCGGGCTGTGCTCTGGGGCCAACGTCCTGACTTTC
TRBD1	TRBV19	many	TRBJ2-3	CASSDDRVGDTQYF	TGTGCCAGTAGTGACGACAGGGTAGGAGATACGCAGTATTTT
-	TRBV28	many	TRBJ1-2	CASSHPRQNYGYTF	TGTGCCAGCAGTCATCCCCGACAAAACTATGGCTACACCTTC
TRBD2	TRBV4-1	many	TRBJ2-7	CASSQDFPLAGLREQYF	TGCGCCAGCAGCCAAGATTTCCCCCTAGCGGGGCTCCGCGAGCAGTACTTC
TRBD2	TRBV9	many	TRBJ2-3	CASSSGAGGTDTQYF	TGTGCCAGCAGCTCCGGAGCGGGAGGGACAGATACGCAGTATTTT
TRBD2	TRBV30	many	TRBJ2-3	CAWSRGSDTQYF	TGTGCCTGGAGCCGCGGGAGTGATACGCAGTATTTT
TRBD1	TRBV2	many	TRBJ1-5	CASSIQTGDRQPQHF	TGTGCCAGCAGTATTCAGACAGGGGATCGGCAGCCCCAGCATTTT
TRBD1	TRBV5-1	many	TRBJ2-7	CASSLEATGGSYEQYF	TGCGCCAGCAGCTTGGAAGCGACAGGGGGGTCCTACGAGCAGTACTTC
-	TRBV9	many	TRBJ1-4	CASSVTAGGEKLFF	TGTGCCAGCAGCGTAACCGCGGGTGGTGAAAAACTGTTTTTT
-	TRBV24-1	-	TRBJ2-3	CAQRELTDTQYF	TGTGCTCAACGGGAGCTGACAGATACGCAGTATTTT
-	TRBV13	many	TRBJ2-5	CASSPGDTETQYF	TGTGCCAGCAGCCCCGGAGACACAGAGACCCAGTACTTC
TRBD1	TRBV18	-	TRBJ2-1	CASSVRGPAYNEQFF	TGTGCCAGCTCAGTCAGGGGGCCTGCTTACAATGAGCAGTTCTTC
-	TRBV7-2	many	TRBJ2-5	CASSPQGFGVETQYF	TGTGCCAGCAGCCCTCAGGGGTTCGGAGTAGAGACCCAGTACTTC
TRBD2	TRBV12-3/TRBV12-4	many	TRBJ2-1	CASTDHRTSFYNEQFF	TGTGCCAGCACCGATCATAGGACTAGTTTTTACAATGAGCAGTTCTTC
-	TRBV5-1	-	TRBJ1-5	CASSLEGGRMEHF	TGCGCCAGCAGCTTGGAGGGGGGGCGTATGGAGCATTTT
TRBD1	TRBV9	-	TRBJ1-3	CASSVGGQALSGAGNTIYF	TGTGCCAGCAGCGTTGGCGGACAGGCCCTCTCTGGGGCTGGAAACACCATATATTTT
-	TRBV12-3/TRBV12-4	-	TRBJ1-3	CASRPGPFGNTIYF	TGTGCCAGCAGACCGGGACCATTTGGAAACACCATATATTTT
TRBD1	TRBV20-1	-	TRBJ2-7	CGAPHGDRPPYEQYF	TGCGGTGCTCCCCATGGGGACAGACCACCCTACGAGCAGTACTTC
-	TRBV7-9	many	TRBJ2-7	CASSFGKYEQYF	TGTGCCAGCAGCTTTGGGAAGTACGAGCAGTACTTC
-	TRBV15	many	TRBJ1-5	CATQPGPKRDQPQHF	TGTGCCACCCAGCCGGGACCTAAGAGGGATCAGCCCCAGCATTTT
-	TRBV5-1	-	TRBJ1-2	CASSEGAGLYYGYTF	TGCGCCAGCAGCGAGGGCGCGGGACTGTACTATGGCTACACCTTC
-	TRBV6-2/TRBV6-3	many	TRBJ2-1	CASSTGNEQFF	TGTGCCAGCAGTACCGGCAATGAGCAGTTCTTC
-	TRBV5-8	many	TRBJ1-6	CASSLFGISSPLHF	TGTGCCAGCAGCTTGTTTGGGATTAGTTCACCCCTCCACTTT
-	TRBV12-3/TRBV12-4	many	TRBJ1-2	CASSGQSGPLGYGYTF	TGTGCCAGCAGTGGCCAGTCAGGGCCCTTGGGCTATGGCTACACCTTC
-	TRBV7-9	many	TRBJ1-2	CASSLVGGAGYTF	TGTGCCAGCAGCTTAGTGGGGGGGGCTGGCTACACCTTC
-	TRBV6-2/TRBV6-3	many	TRBJ2-3	CASSHSNRQITDTQYF	TGTGCCAGCAGTCACTCGAACCGACAAATCACAGATACGCAGTATTTT
TRBD2	TRBV7-2	many	TRBJ2-1	CASSLRLAFSYNEQFF	TGTGCCAGCAGCTTACGACTAGCTTTCTCCTACAATGAGCAGTTCTTC
-	TRBV9	many	TRBJ2-7	CASSVLLGGPTPF	TGTGCCAGCAGCGTACTATTGGGTGGACCGACCCCGTTC